This TCR beta chain stems from a study of regulatory dendritic cells for organ transplantation. Study-level points and caveats: Memory T cells were less diverse than naive, with memory CD8+ most oligoclonal.

Trimming cost V 1 base and J 2 bases, with 12 bases left between them. The germline gives CDR1 SEHNR, CDR2 FQNEAQ (reference sequence). This CDR3 has 15 amino acids. Assay used: immunoSEQ multiplex PCR; TCRdb lists only in-frame clones, some missing. The sample has tens of thousands of clones, about 90% seen once. Remarks on this clone: Antigen unknown.

Sequencing was performed on naive CD8+ T cells from blood. Subset defined: CD45RA+ naive T cells. This clonotype was obtained from a human donor in good health. The rearrangement uses TRBV7-9 and TRBJ2-7, with D unresolved. Written as DNA, the CDR3 is TGTGCCAGCAGCTTAGGAGCCTTCTCCCCCTACGAGCAGTACTTC. It codes for CASSLGAFSPYEQYF.